This T cell receptor beta chain stems from a study of radiation and T cells in renal cell carcinoma. Libraries were prepared by immunoSEQ multiplex PCR; TCRdb keeps only in-frame clonotypes and omits some of them. The repertoire holds 55,000 to 65,000 clones, with just under 80% as singletons. This clone was counted a few times. As to time point: baseline pretreatment blood. As to treatment: 15 Gy SBRT to primary tumor, nephrectomy 4 weeks later. Trimming took off 2 bases at V and 7 bases at J, with 13 bases between the two ends. The CDR3 totals 14 residues. Germline loops: CDR1 SGHTA, CDR2 FQGNSA. The genes are TRBV7-2 and TRBJ2-3, with D tentatively TRBD1 or TRBD2 (6 bases each). This TCR derives from a man aged 55 to 70 with renal cell carcinoma. Sample: blood, taken from a patient whose treatment included radiotherapy and nephrectomy. CDR3 bases: TGTGCCAGCAGCTTACTCCAACGGGGGCATACGCAGTATTTT. It codes for CASSLLQRGHTQYF.